This TCR beta chain derives from a study of blood T cell repertoires in COVID-19. Study as a whole: Material from acute and convalescent COVID-19 was sourced from the United States, Italy and Spain. Sources were T cells, B-cell-depleted T cells, or PBMCs; the material itself was cDNA or gDNA.

J gave up 6 bases and V 3 bases, and 14 bases lay outside the gene matches. Germline V gene data show CDR1 as KGHSH and CDR2 as LQKENI. The CDR3 has 19 amino acids. As originally analysed: It was from reference gene primer amplification that nucleated cell counts were estimated. The repertoire was sequenced with immunoSEQ multiplex PCR; TCRdb's copy has only in-frame clones and lacks some. V and J calls plus clone size are reproduced from that table; the DNA served to infer D and trimming. The sample lists about 200,000 clones; roughly 83% were seen once. Specimen: PBMCs or T cells enriched from blood (not recorded which). The chain recombines TRBV18 with TRBJ2-2; TRBD2 matches at 12 bases. The origin of this receptor is a man in his forties with acute COVID-19. CDR3 in amino acids: CASSPRPSTSGSVAGELFF. Here the CDR3 DNA reads TGTGCCAGCTCACCCCGGCCATCGACTAGCGGGAGTGTTGCCGGGGAGCTGTTTTTT.